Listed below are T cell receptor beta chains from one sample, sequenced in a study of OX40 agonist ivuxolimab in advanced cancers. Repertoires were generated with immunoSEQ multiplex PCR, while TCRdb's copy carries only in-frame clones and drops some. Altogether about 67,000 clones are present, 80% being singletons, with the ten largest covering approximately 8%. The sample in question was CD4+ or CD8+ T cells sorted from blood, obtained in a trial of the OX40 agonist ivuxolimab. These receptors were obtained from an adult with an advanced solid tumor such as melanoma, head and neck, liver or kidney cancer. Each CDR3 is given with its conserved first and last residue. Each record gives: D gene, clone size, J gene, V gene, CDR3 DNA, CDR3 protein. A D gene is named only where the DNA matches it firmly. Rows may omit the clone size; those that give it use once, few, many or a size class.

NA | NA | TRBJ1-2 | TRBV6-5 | TGTGCCAGCAGTCCCGATGCTAACTATGGCTACACCTTC | CASSPDANYGYTF
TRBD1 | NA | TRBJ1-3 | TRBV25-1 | TGTGCCAGCAGTGAAGGGGACAGTTACTCTGGAAACACCATATATTTT | CASSEGDSYSGNTIYF
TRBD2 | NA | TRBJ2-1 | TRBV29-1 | TGCAGCGCGGGAACTAGCGGGGCGAGCTCCTACAATGAGCAGTTCTTC | CSAGTSGASSYNEQFF
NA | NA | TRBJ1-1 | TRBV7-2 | TGTGCCAGCAGCCCCGGACAAGGATACACTGAAGCTTTCTTT | CASSPGQGYTEAFF
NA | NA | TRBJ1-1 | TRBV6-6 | TGTGCCAGCAGTTATAGGGTCCGAAACACTGAAGCTTTCTTT | CASSYRVRNTEAFF
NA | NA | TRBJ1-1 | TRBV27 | TGTGCCAGCAGTTTATTAGCGTCCGGCACTGAAGCTTTCTTT | CASSLLASGTEAFF
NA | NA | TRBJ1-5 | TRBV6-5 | TGTGCCAGCAGTTCCAAGAGGGGCAATCAGCCCCAGCATTTT | CASSSKRGNQPQHF
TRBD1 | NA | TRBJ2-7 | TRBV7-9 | TGTGCCAGCAGCCGAGGACAGGCTAACTACGAGCAGTACTTC | CASSRGQANYEQYF
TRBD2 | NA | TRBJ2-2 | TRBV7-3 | TGTGCCAGCAGCTTAAACGGGGGGAGGAACACCGGGGAGCTGTTTTTT | CASSLNGGRNTGELFF
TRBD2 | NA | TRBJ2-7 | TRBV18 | TGTGCCAGCTCACCACGGGTAGCGGGAGGGAACGAGCAGTACTTC | CASSPRVAGGNEQYF
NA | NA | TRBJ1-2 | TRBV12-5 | TGTGCTAGTGGTTTGGTACTCCGCAGGGGAGACGATGGATTCTATGGCTACACCTTC | CASGLVLRRGDDGFYGYTF
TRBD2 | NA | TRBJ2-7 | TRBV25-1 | TGTGCCAGCAGTGAATACGGGGGGAGTGACGAGCAGTACTTC | CASSEYGGSDEQYF
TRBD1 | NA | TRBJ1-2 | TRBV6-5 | TGTGCCAGCAGCCTATTACCCGGGACAGTAGGCTACACCTTC | CASSLLPGTVGYTF
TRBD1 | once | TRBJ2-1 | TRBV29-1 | TGCAGCGGGACGGACAGGGGCACCTACAATGAGCAGTTCTTC | CSGTDRGTYNEQFF
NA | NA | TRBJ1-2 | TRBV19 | TGTGCCAGTAGTATAACGGGGCAGACCTATGGCTACACCTTC | CASSITGQTYGYTF
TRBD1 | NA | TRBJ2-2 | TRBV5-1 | TGCGCCAGCAGCTTCTCCTCTGGGACAGGGCGGGTCGGGGAGCTGTTTTTT | CASSFSSGTGRVGELFF
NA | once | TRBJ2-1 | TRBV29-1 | TGCAGCGTTGATGGGGTAGCCCATGAGCAGTTCTTC | CSVDGVAHEQFF
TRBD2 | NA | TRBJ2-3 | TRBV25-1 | TGTGCCAGCAGTGAATGGGGTAGCGGGAGTACAGATACGCAGTATTTT | CASSEWGSGSTDTQYF
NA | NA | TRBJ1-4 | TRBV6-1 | TGTGCCAGCAGCTTGTTAGCAACTAATGAAAAACTGTTTTTT | CASSLLATNEKLFF
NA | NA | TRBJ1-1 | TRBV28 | TGTGCCAGCAGTACTGTACACGAGGGGGTCACTGAAGCTTTCTTT | CASSTVHEGVTEAFF
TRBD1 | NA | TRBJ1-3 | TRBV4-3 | TGCGCCAGCAGCCAAGATACGCCGGGACAGTCTGTCGGCACCATATATTTT | CASSQDTPGQSVGTIYF
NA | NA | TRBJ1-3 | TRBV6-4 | TGTGCCAGCAGTTGGGGTCGGGGGGACTCTGGAAACACCATATATTTT | CASSWGRGDSGNTIYF
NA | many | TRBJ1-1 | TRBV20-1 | TGCAGTGCTACGGAGGGTGAGGGAGCTTTCTTT | CSATEGEGAFF
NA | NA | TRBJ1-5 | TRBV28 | TGTGCCAGCAGCCCAAACGAGGGGCTCAATCAGCCCCAGCATTTT | CASSPNEGLNQPQHF
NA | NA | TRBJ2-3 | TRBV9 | TGTGCCAGCAGCCCCGGCACAGATACGCAGTATTTT | CASSPGTDTQYF
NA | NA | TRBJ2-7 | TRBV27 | TGTGCCAGCAGTTTAAAGTTCGACGGCAGCTACGAGCAGTACTTC | CASSLKFDGSYEQYF
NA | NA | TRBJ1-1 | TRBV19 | TGTGCCAGTAGGACGAGGGGTGAAGCTTTCTTT | CASRTRGEAFF
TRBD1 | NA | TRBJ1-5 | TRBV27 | TGTGCCAGCAGTTTCAAACAGGGGAGGGATCAGCCCCAGCATTTT | CASSFKQGRDQPQHF
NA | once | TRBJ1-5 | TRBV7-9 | TGTGCCAGCAGCTTACAAGGCCAGCCCCAGCATTTT | CASSLQGQPQHF
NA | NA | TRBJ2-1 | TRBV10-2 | TGCGCCAGCAGTGACAGTGGTGAGCAGTTCTTC | CASSDSGEQFF
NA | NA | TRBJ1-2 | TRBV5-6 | TGTGCCAGCAGCTTGGATATACTAAGCAGCTATGGCTACACCTTC | CASSLDILSSYGYTF
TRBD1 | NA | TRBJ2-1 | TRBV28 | TGTGCCAGCAGTGGGGACAGGGGGCTCGATGAGCAGTTCTTC | CASSGDRGLDEQFF
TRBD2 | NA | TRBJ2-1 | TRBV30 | TGTGCCTGGAGACCAGGGACTAGCGGATCCGCCTACAATGAGCAGTTCTTC | CAWRPGTSGSAYNEQFF
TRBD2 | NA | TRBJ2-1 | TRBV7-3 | TGTGCCAGCAGTCTGACGGGACTAGCGGGAAGCAATGAGCAGTTCTTC | CASSLTGLAGSNEQFF
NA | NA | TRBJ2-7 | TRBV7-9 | TGTGCCAGCAGCTTAGGGCCCCCGGGGGGGACAGTATACGAGCAGTACTTC | CASSLGPPGGTVYEQYF
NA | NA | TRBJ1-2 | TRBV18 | TGTGCCAGCTCACCCGGTACCCTGGATGGCTACACCTTC | CASSPGTLDGYTF
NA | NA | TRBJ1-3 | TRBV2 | TGTGCCAGCAGGGGAGGGTCCTCTGGAAACACCATATATTTT | CASRGGSSGNTIYF
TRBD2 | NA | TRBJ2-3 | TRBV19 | TGTGCCAGTAGTATAGGCCCTAGCGGGAGGTTCACAGATACGCAGTATTTT | CASSIGPSGRFTDTQYF
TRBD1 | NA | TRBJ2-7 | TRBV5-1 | TGCGCCAGCAGCTTGGAGCTGACAGGGGACTACGAGCAGTACTTC | CASSLELTGDYEQYF
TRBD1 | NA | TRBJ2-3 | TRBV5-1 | TGCGCCAGCAGCTCAGGACAGGGCGACACAGATACGCAGTATTTT | CASSSGQGDTDTQYF
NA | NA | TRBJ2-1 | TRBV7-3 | TGTGCCAGCAGCTTGGGGACTGCCTCCTACAATGAGCAGTTCTTC | CASSLGTASYNEQFF
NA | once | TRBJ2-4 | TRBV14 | TGTGCCAGCACCGACCCTGGGGGCAGTACTCTAGCCAAAAACATTCAGTACTTC | CASTDPGGSTLAKNIQYF
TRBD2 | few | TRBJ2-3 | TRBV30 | TGTGCCTGGAGTGTTTCCCCTGGCCTAGCGGGGGGCCCCTCTAGCACAGATACGCAGTATTTT | CAWSVSPGLAGGPSSTDTQYF
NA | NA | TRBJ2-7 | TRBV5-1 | TGCGCCAGCAGCCCTAGGGACACCACCTACGAGCAGTACTTC | CASSPRDTTYEQYF
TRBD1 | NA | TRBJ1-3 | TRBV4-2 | TGTGCCAGCAGCCAAGATTGGACAGGGCCTGGAAACACCATATATTTT | CASSQDWTGPGNTIYF
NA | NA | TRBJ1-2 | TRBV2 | TGTGCCAGCAGCAAAACACAAGGTGGCTATGGCTACACCTTC | CASSKTQGGYGYTF
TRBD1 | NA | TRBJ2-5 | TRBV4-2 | TGTGCCAGCAGCCCCGCCGGGACAGGGGTCCAAGAGGCCCAGTACTTC | CASSPAGTGVQEAQYF
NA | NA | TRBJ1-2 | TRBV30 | TGTGCCTGGACCGGACCGACGGGCTATGGCTACACCTTC | CAWTGPTGYGYTF
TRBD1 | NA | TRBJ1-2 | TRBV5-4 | TGTGCCAGCAGCTACGACAGGGTGTATGGCTACACCTTC | CASSYDRVYGYTF
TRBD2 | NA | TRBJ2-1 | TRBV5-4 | TGTGCCAGCAGCTTTGGCGGGAGGGGAACCTACAATGAGCAGTTCTTC | CASSFGGRGTYNEQFF
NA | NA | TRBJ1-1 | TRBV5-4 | TGTGCCAGCAGCCTTACACGGGGGACCATGGAGCCTGAAGCTTTCTTT | CASSLTRGTMEPEAFF